Below are 27 T cell receptor beta chains sequenced from a single sample in a study of T cell changes during pregnancy in multiple sclerosis. TCRdb's copy holds only in-frame clones and misses some; the assay was immunoSEQ multiplex PCR. Of 40,000 to 55,000 clones in the sample, around 93% are singletons; the top ten hold 0.45% to 0.6%. The source material was CD4+ T cells from peripheral blood mononuclear cells, sampled in the third trimester of pregnancy. The receptors were sampled from a female donor with multiple sclerosis, enrolled in a pregnancy study.

The chain links TRBV25-1 to TRBJ2-5, with 8 bases identical to TRBD2. The V and J ends lost 6 bases and 1 base, in that order; junction bases with no gene match: 4. CDR1 MGHDK and CDR2 SYGVNS come from the germline V gene. The CDR3 is 14 amino acids. The CDR3 protein is CASSHSGGQETQYF. CDR3 DNA sequence: TGTGCCAGCAGCCACAGCGGGGGCCAAGAGACCCAGTACTTC.

This rearrangement joins TRBV7-9 to TRBJ2-7; TRBD2 matches at 12 bases. This CDR3 contains 13 residues. Germline-derived CDR1 and CDR2 are SEHNR and FQNEAQ (reference sequence). V lost 11 bases to trimming and J lost 6 bases; unmatched junction nucleotides: 8. The chain's CDR3 is CAVPLAGGAEQYF. CDR3 coding DNA: TGTGCCGTCCCACTAGCGGGAGGAGCCGAGCAGTACTTC.

This chain connects TRBV28 to TRBJ2-1, with 7 bases lining up with TRBD2. There are 16 residues in the CDR3. The V segment lost 4 bases and the J segment 4 bases; nucleotides outside the gene matches: 10. Germline V gene data show CDR1 as MDHEN and CDR2 as SYDVKM. CDR3 nucleotide sequence: TGTGCCAGCAGTTCCACCGGGACTACCAGATACAATGAGCAGTTCTTC. Translating it yields CASSSTGTTRYNEQFF.

The V and J genes are TRBV28 and TRBJ2-7; 10 positions match TRBD2. Trimming removed 6 bases from V and 0 bases from J; junction bases left unmatched: 11. Germline values: CDR1 MDHEN, CDR2 SYDVKM. This CDR3 has 17 residues. The CDR3: CASRTWGGTSDSYEQYF. As DNA, the CDR3 is TGTGCCAGCAGAACATGGGGGGGGACTAGCGACTCCTACGAGCAGTACTTC.

V gene TRBV7-2 combines with J gene TRBJ2-1, with D perhaps matching TRBD2 (5 bases). Germline CDR1 is SGHTA and CDR2 is FQGNSA. V was trimmed by 0 bases and J by 5 bases, leaving 11 bases between them. The CDR3 consists of 15 residues. The CDR3 sequence: CASSLAWTLNNEQFF. For the CDR3, the DNA is TGTGCCAGCAGCTTAGCGTGGACTCTCAACAATGAGCAGTTCTTC.

The V call is TRBV2, the J call TRBJ1-1; 11 bases line up with TRBD1. Trimming at V came to 6 bases and at J to 5 bases, leaving 17 bases not matched to a gene. CDR1 is SNHLY, CDR2 FYNNEI, per germline. CDR3 size: 18 residues. For the CDR3, the DNA is TGTGCCAGCAGCGCCCTGGGGGGGGTCGGGACAGGGGGTACTGAAGCTTTCTTT. Protein sequence: CASSALGGVGTGGTEAFF.

The V gene is TRBV7-2, the J gene TRBJ2-1; TRBD2 aligns across 12 bases. V was clipped by 4 bases and J by 7 bases; unmatched bases: 14. Germline CDR1 is SGHTA and CDR2 is FQGNSA. This CDR3 contains 18 residues. Written as DNA, the CDR3 is TGTGCCAGCAGCTCGGGGACTAGCGGGTTCAGGCGGGGGAATGAGCAGTTCTTC. This translates into CASSSGTSGFRRGNEQFF. Together with reference TRBV7-2 and TRBJ2-1, the CDR3 gives the full variable domain: GAGVSQSPSNKVTEKGKDVELRCDPISGHTALYWYRQSLGQGLEFLIYFQGNSAPDKSGLPSDRFSAERTGGSVSTLTIQRTQQEDSAVYLCASSSGTSGFRRGNEQFFGPGTRLTVL.

CDR3 protein: CASSQEPSGFQETQYF. The CDR3 nucleotides read TGTGCCAGCAGCCAAGAGCCTAGCGGTTTCCAAGAGACCCAGTACTTC. This sequence joins TRBV4-2 and TRBJ2-5; 7 bases align to TRBD2. In germline, CDR1 is LGHNA, CDR2 YNFKEQ. The CDR3 is 16 amino acids. Trimming took 0 bases from V and 1 from J; bases not matched to a gene: 5.

The sample holds a few counts of this clone. V gene TRBV14 combines with J gene TRBJ1-1, with no clear D. V shed 0 bases and J shed 5 bases, with 10 bases lying between them. Looked up from germline, CDR1 is SGHDN and CDR2 is FVKESK. The CDR3 runs to 14 residues. CDR3 loop: CASSQEGSGTEAFF. CDR3 bases: TGTGCCAGCAGCCAAGAAGGCTCAGGAACTGAAGCTTTCTTT.

This chain links TRBV6-5 with TRBJ2-7, with 12 bases lining up with TRBD1. Losses at the gene ends were 6 bases for V and 5 bases for J; bases not matched to a gene: 5. CDR1 MNHEY and CDR2 SVGAGI come from the germline V gene. This CDR3 is 14 amino acids long. This chain's CDR3 is CASSRDRGLDEQYF. The CDR3 DNA reads TGTGCCAGCAGCCGGGACAGGGGGCTCGACGAGCAGTACTTC.

The chain uses TRBV9 and TRBJ2-2; no clear D gene. In germline, CDR1 is SGDLS, CDR2 YYNGEE. V was clipped by 6 bases and J by 5 bases, with 8 bases between them. This CDR3 region has 12 residues. DNA of the CDR3: TGTGCCAGCAACCTCGGTACCGGGGAGCTGTTTTTT. Its protein product is CASNLGTGELFF.

The chain links TRBV11-3 to TRBJ1-2, with D uncertain. Per the germline V gene, CDR1 is SGHNT and CDR2 is YENEEA. Trimming removed 1 base at V and 7 bases at J, with 10 bases between. The CDR3 consists of 13 residues. The CDR3 coding sequence is TGTGCCAGCAGCTTAGGGGAGGCCGGTGGCTACACCTTC. Translated, it gives CASSLGEAGGYTF.

The chain recombines TRBV18 with TRBJ2-1; the D is unclear. The germline CDR1 and CDR2 sequences are KGHSH and LQKENI. The CDR3 is 13 residues long. V gave up 0 bases and J gave up 10 bases, with 10 bases separating them. The CDR3 sequence: CASSPPDKREQFF. For the CDR3, the DNA is TGTGCCAGCTCACCACCCGACAAAAGGGAGCAGTTCTTC.

The CDR3 protein is CASSTPGGNQPQHF. In DNA, the CDR3 is TGTGCCAGCAGCACACCGGGGGGAAATCAGCCCCAGCATTTT. The V gene is TRBV28, the J gene TRBJ1-5; weak D call: TRBD1 (5 bases). Trimming pared 6 bases from V and 4 bases from J, leaving 13 bases between. The germline V gene has CDR1 MDHEN and CDR2 SYDVKM. The length of the CDR3 is 14 residues.

The genes are TRBV7-2 and TRBJ2-7; D is possibly TRBD1 (7 bases). Germline loops: CDR1 SGHTA, CDR2 FQGNSA. Deletions cut 1 base from V and 3 bases from J, with 19 bases between. The length of the CDR3 is 17 residues. The CDR3 DNA follows: TGTGCCAGCAGCTTAGACGGGATGACAGGGACTCACTACGAGCAGTACTTC. This gives the protein CASSLDGMTGTHYEQYF.

The chain is built from TRBV11-2 and TRBJ2-1; TRBD2 matches at 9 bases. The CDR3 is 15 residues long. V was pared by 1 base and J by 5 bases, with 3 bases of the junction left unmatched. CDR1 SGHAT and CDR2 FQNNGV come from the germline V gene. The CDR3 DNA reads as TGTGCCAGCAGCTTAGTAGCGGGAGTGAACAATGAGCAGTTCTTC. It encodes CASSLVAGVNNEQFF.

This rearrangement joins TRBV6-1 to TRBJ1-5, with unresolved D. CDR1 and CDR2 (germline): MNHNS, SASEGT. This CDR3 region has 14 residues. Trimming removed 1 base at V and 7 bases at J, with 11 bases between. The CDR3 reads CASSEGRLQQPQHF. CDR3 nucleotides: TGTGCCAGCAGTGAAGGGAGACTGCAACAGCCCCAGCATTTT.

DNA for the CDR3: TGTGCCAGCAGCTTTCTGCTAGGAGATCAGCCCCAGCATTTT. This encodes CASSFLLGDQPQHF. The chain carries TRBV7-2 and TRBJ1-5; D unresolved. Deletions cut 3 bases from V and 5 bases from J, with 11 bases between. The CDR3 contains 14 residues. CDR1 is SGHTA and CDR2 is FQGNSA in the germline V gene.

The CDR3 reads CASSLENLGLAGRETQYF. CDR3 sequence (DNA): TGTGCCAGCAGCTTAGAAAACCTGGGGCTAGCGGGAAGAGAGACCCAGTACTTC. This chain connects TRBV11-2 to TRBJ2-5; 9 bases match TRBD2. CDR1 is SGHAT and CDR2 is FQNNGV in the germline V gene. This CDR3 has 18 residues. After removal of 0 bases from V and 4 bases from J, the junction contained 12 bases not matched to a gene.

The chain carries TRBV5-4 and TRBJ2-3; 7 nucleotides line up with TRBD2. The CDR3 has 13 amino acids. Germline V CDR1 and CDR2: SGHNT, YYREEE (reference sequence). J lost 6 bases, V lost 6 bases, and 7 bases had no gene match. CDR3 bases: TGTGCCAGCACCTTAGAGGGAGGGGATACGCAGTATTTT. Its translation is CASTLEGGDTQYF.

The chain uses TRBV19 and TRBJ1-1; weak D call: TRBD1 (6 bases). Germline CDR1 LNHDA, CDR2 SQIVND (reference sequence). The CDR3 contains 13 residues. Trimming shortened V by 5 bases and J by 5 bases, and 12 bases separated the two germline ends. CDR3 sequence (DNA): TGTGCCAGTAGTTCACAGGGTGGGACTGAAGCTTTCTTT. It encodes CASSSQGGTEAFF.

The sample holds one count of this clone. This CDR3 reads CASSFRTGEVTEAFF. In DNA, the CDR3 is TGTGCCAGCAGTTTCCGGACAGGTGAGGTTACTGAAGCTTTCTTT. The chain links TRBV6-6 to TRBJ1-1, with TRBD1 matching over 7 bases. CDR1 is MNHNY, CDR2 SVGAGI, per germline (reference sequence). V shed 4 bases and J 5 bases; nucleotides not matched to a gene: 10. CDR3 size: 15 residues.

In the case of this clone: Other DNA sequences from this sample encode an identical CDR3 as well. V gene TRBV7-2 combines with J gene TRBJ2-7; TRBD2 matches at 7 bases. The CDR3 runs 13 residues. J was trimmed by 4 bases and V by 1 base; bases with no gene match: 1. Germline V gene sequence: CDR1 SGHTA, CDR2 FQGNSA. The CDR3 nucleotides are TGTGCCAGCAGCTTAGGGACTAGATACGAGCAGTACTTC. Translating gives CASSLGTRYEQYF.

The rearrangement links TRBV19 to TRBJ2-5, with D uncertain. The CDR3 totals 14 residues. CDR1 and CDR2 from the germline V gene are LNHDA and SQIVND (reference sequence). Between the trimmed V and J ends, which lost 1 base and 2 bases, there was a span of 8 bases. The CDR3 loop is CASSIAGTQETQYF. The CDR3 DNA sequence: TGTGCCAGTAGTATAGCGGGTACTCAAGAGACCCAGTACTTC.

The chain links TRBV19 to TRBJ1-1; D gene uncertain. The CDR3 consists of 17 residues. Germline V gene data show CDR1 as LNHDA and CDR2 as SQIVND (reference sequence). The V end was cut by 0 bases, the J end by 4 bases, with 18 bases between. CDR3 protein: CASSIDQGGSWSTEAFF. The DNA for the CDR3 is TGTGCCAGTAGTATAGATCAAGGTGGCTCTTGGAGCACTGAAGCTTTCTTT.

The chain is built from TRBV5-6 and TRBJ1-1, with D unresolved. The CDR3 has 16 amino acids. The germline V gene encodes CDR1 SGHDT and CDR2 YYEEEE. V lost 6 bases to trimming and J lost 0 bases, with 18 bases between them. CDR3 coding DNA: TGTGCCAGCAACCGGCGACTCCCGCCCCTGAACACTGAAGCTTTCTTT. Protein: CASNRRLPPLNTEAFF.

The chain carries TRBV9 and TRBJ1-1; D is possibly TRBD1 (5 bases). Germline loops: CDR1 SGDLS, CDR2 YYNGEE. The CDR3 length is 13 residues. Trimming pared 3 bases from V and 4 bases from J, leaving 10 bases between. CDR3 in amino acids: CASSEAGRTEAFF. For the CDR3, the DNA is TGTGCCAGCAGCGAAGCAGGGCGCACTGAAGCTTTCTTT.